This paragraph reports one TCR beta chain. Antigen: not known. This specimen belongs to a study of chemoradiotherapy in HPV16-positive cancers. Whole-study findings and limits: During treatment, candidate HPV-specific clones and E7-related motifs expanded in tumor. Only a couple of HPV16-positive patients supplied the functional HPV-specificity definition.

Using immunoSEQ multiplex PCR, the repertoire was profiled, and TCRdb retains in-frame clones only, with some absent. The sample lists 10,000 or so clones, over 75% occurring once. Repertoires were sampled repeatedly during chemoradiotherapy. Germline trimming cut 4 bases from V and 4 bases from J; bases unmatched to any gene: 5. This CDR3 region has 15 residues. Germline V gene data show CDR1 as PRHDT and CDR2 as FYEKMQ (reference sequence). The chain joins TRBV13 to TRBJ2-4; 9 bases are a match to TRBD1. The source is a human donor with HPV-associated anogenital cancer. The sample was collected from a patient who underwent chemoradiotherapy. This chain's CDR3 is CASSSPGQGKNIQYF. The CDR3 DNA reads TGTGCCAGCAGCTCCCCGGGACAGGGAAAAAACATTCAGTACTTC.